The subject of this entry is one T cell receptor beta chain. The sample comes from a study of cytomegalovirus exposure and HLA in healthy donors. The PCR used 60 Vbeta and 13 Jbeta primers. Generated by immunoSEQ multiplex PCR, the TCRdb table keeps only in-frame clones and is missing some. The table lists some 150,000 clones, approximately 80% of them singletons. The CDR3 is 14 residues long. Germline CDR1 is SGHRS and CDR2 is YFSETQ. V was shortened by 2 bases and J by 2 bases, with 10 bases between the two germline ends. The chain employs TRBV5-1 and TRBJ2-5, with TRBD2 as a possible D gene (5 bases). The sequence came from a man in his thirties or forties in good health and CMV-seropositive. The material sequenced was PBMCs. This CDR3 is CASSFSVLQETQYF. In DNA, the CDR3 is TGCGCCAGCAGCTTTAGCGTACTACAAGAGACCCAGTACTTC. Complete variable domain (other parts from reference TRBV5-1 and TRBJ2-5): KAGVTQTPRYLIKTRGQQVTLSCSPISGHRSVSWYQQTPGQGLQFLFEYFSETQRNKGNFPGRFSGRQFSNSRSEMNVSTLELGDSALYLCASSFSVLQETQYFGPGTRLLVL.